The 17 T cell receptor beta chains below come from one sample, sequenced in a study of blood T cells in healthy people across ages. For the second PCR, which ran for about 6 to 12 cycles, a sample-barcoded 5' primer and a J-beta primer mix were used. TCRdb reanalysed the 5' RACE reads using MiXCR and keeps one entry per CDR3 protein. The sample contains roughly 800,000 distinct CDR3 sequences, approximately 53% of which appear only once. Sequencing was carried out using blood. These receptors all stem from an elderly man in good health.

The rearrangement joins TRBV29-1 to TRBJ2-1; 8 nucleotides line up with TRBD1. This CDR3 contains 11 residues. The V gene's germline CDR1 is SQVTM and CDR2 ANQGSEA. The J segment lost 9 bases and the V segment lost 6 bases, leaving 4 bases of the junction unmatched. The CDR3, as DNA: TGCAGCGTGACAGGGGTCAGTGAGCAGTTCTTC. It is translated as CSVTGVSEQFF.

The gene calls are TRBV20-1 and TRBJ2-3; 9 bases fit TRBD1. The CDR3 has 15 amino acids. Trimming at V came to 6 bases and at J to 1 base, leaving 8 bases not matched to a gene. Germline CDR1 reads DFQATT; CDR2 reads SNEGSKA (reference sequence). CDR3 sequence (DNA): TGCAGTGCCAAACAGGGGGCATCCGGCACAGATACGCAGTATTTT. Translation: CSAKQGASGTDTQYF.

This clonotype has just a few counts. The chain links TRBV6-5 to TRBJ2-4; D possibly corresponds to TRBD1 (6 bases). Trimming pared 2 bases from V and 9 bases from J, leaving 11 bases between. Germline V gene lookup returns CDR1 MNHEY and CDR2 SVGAGI. The length of the CDR3 is 13 residues. The CDR3, as DNA: TGTGCCAGCAGTTACCAGGGGATGGGCATTCAGTACTTC. This sequence encodes CASSYQGMGIQYF.

This chain uses TRBV2 with TRBJ1-4; TRBD1 matches at 7 bases. The germline gives CDR1 SNHLY, CDR2 FYNNEI. J lost 4 bases, V lost 3 bases, and 14 bases had no gene match. The CDR3 runs to 18 residues. DNA for the CDR3: TGTGCCAGCAGTGATTGGGGGGGGTGGGACAGTGGTAATGAAAAACTGTTTTTT. This gives the protein CASSDWGGWDSGNEKLFF. The complete variable domain, with remaining parts taken from reference TRBV2 and TRBJ1-4, reads EPEVTQTPSHQVTQMGQEVILRCVPISNHLYFYWYRQILGQKVEFLVSFYNNEISEKSEIFDDQFSVERPDGSNFTLKIRSTKLEDSAMYFCASSDWGGWDSGNEKLFFGSGTQLSVL.

This clonotype was recorded only once. CDR3 protein: CASSLGLTGGQETQYF. The CDR3 DNA is TGTGCCAGCAGCTTAGGTCTGACAGGAGGTCAAGAGACCCAGTACTTC. This chain uses TRBV11-2 with TRBJ2-4; possibly TRBD1 for D (6 bases). The DNA end is more similar to TRBJ2-5, so the J call may be wrong. CDR1 is SGHAT, CDR2 FQNNGV, per germline. The CDR3 contains 16 residues.

The chain couples TRBV20-1 to TRBJ1-2; no clear D. The CDR3 contains 11 residues. Deletions cut 0 bases from V and 9 bases from J, with 8 bases between. The germline gives CDR1 DFQATT, CDR2 SNEGSKA (reference sequence). The CDR3 nucleotides read TGCAGTGCTAGAGAAGGGCCTAGCTACACCTTC. This encodes CSAREGPSYTF.

This clonotype was found once. The V call is TRBV7-8, the J call TRBJ1-5; D remains ambiguous. CDR3 length: 15 amino acids. Germline values: CDR1 SGHVS, CDR2 FQNEAQ. The ends were cut back, 2 bases at V and 0 bases at J, with 8 bases in the middle. The CDR3 nucleotides are TGTGCCAGCAGCTTAAGGCGTTATAGCAATCAGCCCCAGCATTTT. Translation: CASSLRRYSNQPQHF.

The chain carries TRBV15 and TRBJ2-7; no firm D call. CDR1 is LNHNV and CDR2 is YYDKDF in the germline V gene (reference sequence). The CDR3 totals 15 residues. The V end lost 1 base, the J end lost 0 bases, and 10 bases lay between the germline ends. CDR3 residues: CATSRGRIYSYEQYF. The CDR3 nucleotides read TGTGCCACCAGCAGAGGACGTATATACTCCTACGAGCAGTACTTC.

V gene TRBV5-1 combines with J gene TRBJ2-1; no definite D call. The CDR3 runs 14 residues. V lost 4 bases and J lost 6, with 14 bases in between. Germline V gene data show CDR1 as SGHRS and CDR2 as YFSETQ. The CDR3 DNA sequence: TGCGCCAGCAGCAACCCAGACGGATTCAATGAGCAGTTCTTC. Translating it yields CASSNPDGFNEQFF.

The genes are TRBV6-2 or TRBV6-3 and TRBJ2-6; 9 nucleotides line up with TRBD1. This CDR3 has 18 residues. V gave up 0 bases and J gave up 2 bases; unmatched junction bases: 5. Germline values: CDR1 MNHEY, CDR2 SVGEGT. CDR3 loop: CASSYSPGQGAGANVLTF. The CDR3, as DNA: TGTGCCAGCAGTTACTCTCCGGGACAGGGAGCTGGGGCCAACGTCCTGACTTTC.

This clonotype was detected only once. CDR3 nucleotides: TGTGCCAGCAGTTCTACGGGCCATGTGGCCTACGAGCAGTACTTC. This codes for CASSSTGHVAYEQYF. The chain employs TRBV28 and TRBJ2-5; D is unclear. The DNA end lines up better with TRBJ2-7; the J call may be wrong. The germline CDR1 and CDR2 sequences are MDHEN and SYDVKM. The CDR3 spans 15 residues.

This clonotype was observed at least ten times. V gene TRBV6-5 combines with J gene TRBJ2-7; no reliable D call. V was shortened by 0 bases and J by 0 bases, with 3 bases between the two germline ends. This CDR3 contains 13 residues. Per the germline V gene, CDR1 is MNHEY and CDR2 is SVGAGI. As DNA, the CDR3 is TGTGCCAGCAGTTACTCGACCTCCTACGAGCAGTACTTC. Amino acids: CASSYSTSYEQYF.

The chain carries TRBV12-5 and TRBJ2-7; D call uncertain. Germline values: CDR1 LGHNT, CDR2 FRNRAP. CDR3 size: 12 residues. V dropped 6 bases and J dropped 6 bases, with 12 bases sitting between them. The CDR3 reads CASGQRDSEQYF. DNA of the CDR3: TGTGCTAGTGGCCAAAGGGATTCCGAGCAGTACTTC.

The chain recombines TRBV15 with TRBJ2-3; D is ambiguous. The CDR3 consists of 13 residues. From germline, CDR1 is LNHNV and CDR2 YYDKDF (reference sequence). The V and J ends lost 1 base and 6 bases respectively, with 8 bases between them. The CDR3 reads CATSRGVADTQYF. The CDR3 coding sequence is TGTGCCACCAGCAGAGGGGTGGCGGATACGCAGTATTTT.

V is TRBV28 and J is TRBJ2-7, with a tentative D call TRBD2 (5 bases). The J call may be wrong; the DNA end is better matched by TRBJ2-5. The CDR3 extends over 13 amino acids. From germline, CDR1 is MDHEN and CDR2 SYDVKM. The CDR3 DNA follows: TGTGCCAGCACCGCAGGAGGTCGAGAGACCCAGTACTTC. Translated: CASTAGGRETQYF.

This clonotype was found a few times. The gene calls are TRBV6-6 and TRBJ2-5, with D unresolved. Germline V gene data show CDR1 as MNHNY and CDR2 as SVGAGI (reference sequence). The V gene lost 0 bases and the J gene lost 4 bases, with 9 bases spanning the gap. The CDR3 loop spans 14 amino acids. CDR3 sequence reads: CASSYSRLGETQYF. The CDR3 DNA reads TGTGCCAGCAGTTACTCGCGGTTGGGAGAGACCCAGTACTTC.

This clonotype was detected only a few times. The V gene is TRBV28, the J gene TRBJ2-7; D unresolved. The CDR3 sequence is 13 residues long. Germline V CDR1 and CDR2: MDHEN, SYDVKM. V dropped 5 bases and J dropped 0 bases, with 8 bases sitting between them. The chain's CDR3 is CASSRRLSYEQYF. The DNA for the CDR3 is TGTGCCAGCAGTCGAAGACTCTCCTACGAGCAGTACTTC.